This T cell receptor (beta chain) was found in a study of regulatory T cells in long-lasting Graves disease. Whole-study context: Patients newly diagnosed with Graves' had been on antithyroid drugs for under 3 months.

The time point was: newly diagnosed GD, antithyroid drugs for less than 3 months. Isolated PBMC RNA provided the starting material for the TCR library. The TCR beta library used iRepertoire HTBI primers with Arm-PCR amplification of CDR3. TCRdb re-called the multiplex PCR reads through MiXCR, storing one row per CDR3 protein. This table holds hundreds of thousands of distinct CDR3 sequences, about a sixth found once. This receptor was taken from a female donor with Graves disease. Sample: peripheral blood mononuclear cells (PBMCs), taken at new diagnosis, from a patient treated with antithyroid drugs.

The chain's CDR3 is CASSLGTATRVNYGYTF. CDR3 DNA: TGTGCCAGCAGCTTGGGGACAGCGACACGGGTTAACTATGGCTACACCTTC. This chain links TRBV7-2 with TRBJ1-2; 7 bases match TRBD1. Trimming took 3 bases from V and 1 from J; bases not matched to a gene: 11. CDR1 SGHTA and CDR2 FQGNSA come from the germline V gene. The CDR3 has 17 residues.